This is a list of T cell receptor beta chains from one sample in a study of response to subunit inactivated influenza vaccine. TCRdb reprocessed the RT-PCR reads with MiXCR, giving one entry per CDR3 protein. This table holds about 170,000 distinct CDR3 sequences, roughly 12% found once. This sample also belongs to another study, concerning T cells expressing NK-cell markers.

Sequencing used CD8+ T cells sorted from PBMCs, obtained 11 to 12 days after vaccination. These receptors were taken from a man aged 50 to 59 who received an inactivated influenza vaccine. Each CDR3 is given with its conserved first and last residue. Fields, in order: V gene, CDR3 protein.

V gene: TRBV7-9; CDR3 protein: CASSSRTNPSQFF
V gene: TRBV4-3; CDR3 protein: CASSQGVMTEAFF
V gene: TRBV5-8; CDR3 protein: CASSLAAVPSGGYTF
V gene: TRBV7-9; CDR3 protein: CASSLAIDHEQYF
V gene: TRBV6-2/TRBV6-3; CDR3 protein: CASSTFYEQYF
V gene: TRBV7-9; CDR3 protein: CASSSQALGYEQYF
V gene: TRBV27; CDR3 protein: CASLGGQETQHF
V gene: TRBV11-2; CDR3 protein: CASSLVAVVGLNNNEQFF
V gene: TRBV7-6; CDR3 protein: CASSLDTGQDYEQYF
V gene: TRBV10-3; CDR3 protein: CAISDLNEKLFF
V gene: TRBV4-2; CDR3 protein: CASSQDGQWVRETQYF